The clone carrying this T cell receptor (beta chain) was seen only once. Its specificity is not known. This entry is derived from a study of immune evolution from preneoplasia to lung adenocarcinoma. Findings and caveats of the study: Top clone share appeared to fall from AAH through AIS, MIA, adenocarcinoma. Later-stage lesions appeared to have more T cells, more diversity, less clonality.

The CDR3 loop spans 18 amino acids. V lost 4 bases to trimming and J lost 4 bases; unmatched junction nucleotides: 16. Germline assignment: CDR1 LGHNT and CDR2 FRNRAP. Clones were read by immunoSEQ multiplex PCR, and TCRdb kept only the in-frame ones, dropping some. The data hold over 4,000 clones, with 70% to 85% observed a single time. Each case's diagnosis was confirmed by two pathologists on H&E. Sequences were obtained from FFPE adjacent normal lung tissue. The receptor's source is a person aged 55-80 years with lung adenocarcinoma. The rearrangement links TRBV12-5 to TRBJ2-1; 7 nucleotides line up with TRBD2. CDR3 loop: CASGSGTGGGPLYNEQFF. CDR3 coding DNA: TGTGCTAGTGGTTCAGGAACGGGGGGAGGCCCTCTATACAATGAGCAGTTCTTC.